This entry lists 13 T cell receptor beta chains sequenced from one sample in a study of T cells in Graves' hyperthyroidism and ophthalmopathy. Template material for amplifying TCR beta CDR3 regions consisted of RNA transcripts. TCR CDR3 underwent first-round RT-PCR with the HTBI primer set. TCRdb reanalysed the multiplex PCR reads using MiXCR and keeps one entry per CDR3 protein. The profile covers some 620,000 distinct CDR3 sequences, with 15% to 20% appearing a single time and around 3.9% taken by the ten largest. What was sequenced was blood. The receptors were gathered from a woman aged 25 to 39 with Graves' hyperthyroidism.

The chain uses TRBV3-1 and TRBJ2-1; 8 nucleotides line up with TRBD2. Germline values: CDR1 LGHDT, CDR2 YNNKEL (reference sequence). The CDR3 runs 15 residues. The V segment lost 6 bases and the J segment 1 base; nucleotides outside the gene matches: 5. The CDR3 region is CASRGREGSYNEQFF. In DNA, the CDR3 is TGTGCCAGCAGAGGCCGGGAGGGTTCCTACAATGAGCAGTTCTTC.

This chain connects TRBV10-3 to TRBJ2-1; 10 bases fit TRBD1. V was pared by 8 bases and J by 0 bases, with 4 bases of the junction left unmatched. The CDR3 is 15 residues long. Germline-derived CDR1 and CDR2 are ENHRY and SYGVKD. In DNA form, the CDR3 reads TGTGCCATCGGGACAGGGGCGAGCTCCTACAATGAGCAGTTCTTC. As protein: CAIGTGASSYNEQFF.

V usage is TRBV28 and J usage is TRBJ1-3, with unresolved D. The ends were cut back, 2 bases at V and 3 bases at J, with 11 bases in the middle. CDR3 length: 15 amino acids. Germline CDR1 is MDHEN and CDR2 is SYDVKM. CDR3 loop: CASSLGPALGNTIYF. Written as DNA, the CDR3 is TGTGCCAGCAGTTTAGGGCCGGCACTTGGAAACACCATATATTTT.

V and J are TRBV29-1 and TRBJ2-1, with TRBD2 matching 10 bases. V lost 3 bases, J lost 7 bases, and 15 bases stayed unmatched. The length of the CDR3 is 17 residues. Germline lookup yields CDR1 SQVTM and CDR2 ANQGSEA. CDR3 in amino acids: CSVEGERGGGGLNEQFF. In DNA, the CDR3 is TGCAGCGTTGAGGGAGAGCGGGGGGGGGGAGGCCTAAATGAGCAGTTCTTC.

This clonotype was counted a few times. The chain has TRBV5-8 and TRBJ2-7; D tentatively fits TRBD1 or TRBD2 (6 bases each). Germline V gene lookup returns CDR1 SGHTS and CDR2 YDEGEE. V was shortened by 4 bases and J by 6 bases, with 14 bases between the two germline ends. This CDR3 region has 13 residues. CDR3 sequence reads: CASSGGAGAEQYF. The CDR3 nucleotides are TGTGCCAGCAGCGGCGGGGCAGGGGCCGAGCAGTACTTC.

The table lists this clonotype with many counts. The chain uses TRBV11-2 and TRBJ2-3; 8 bases are a match to TRBD2. This CDR3 region has 18 residues. Germline values: CDR1 SGHAT, CDR2 FQNNGV. Germline trimming cut 5 bases from V and 4 bases from J; bases unmatched to any gene: 17. The CDR3 nucleotides are TGTGCCAGCAGCCCCCGGGTGAGAGCGGGAGCGATCGCAGATACGCAGTATTTT. Its translation is CASSPRVRAGAIADTQYF.

This clonotype was detected many times. The chain has TRBV20-1 and TRBJ2-3; TRBD2 is a possible D gene (5 bases). CDR3 length equals 14 residues. V shed 3 bases and J shed 0 bases, with 10 bases lying between them. Germline V lookup: CDR1 DFQATT, CDR2 SNEGSKA (reference sequence). CDR3 nucleotides: TGCAGTGCTAGGCAGAGCGGAAGCACAGATACGCAGTATTTT. As protein: CSARQSGSTDTQYF.

The V gene is TRBV4-1, the J gene TRBJ2-2; 9 nucleotides match TRBD2. This CDR3 has 19 amino acids. Trimming removed 0 bases from V and 3 bases from J; junction bases left unmatched: 11. CDR1 is MGHRA and CDR2 is YSYEKL in the germline V gene. DNA for the CDR3: TGCGCCAGCAGCCAAGATAATGTAGGCGGGAGGGCCGACACCGGGGAGCTGTTTTTT. Amino acids: CASSQDNVGGRADTGELFF.

The V and J genes are TRBV12-3 or TRBV12-4 and TRBJ1-2; 7 bases align to TRBD1. The CDR3 is 13 residues long. Losses at the gene ends were 6 bases for V and 4 bases for J; bases not matched to a gene: 5. Here the CDR3 reads CASSSGGTYGYTF. The CDR3 DNA reads TGTGCCAGCAGCTCAGGGGGTACCTATGGCTACACCTTC.

The chain couples TRBV29-1 to TRBJ2-7, with a tentative D call TRBD2 (6 bases). CDR3 size: 14 residues. V was pared by 7 bases and J by 6 bases, with 22 bases between. Germline V gene data show CDR1 as SQVTM and CDR2 as ANQGSEA. Written as DNA, the CDR3 is TGCAGCGCCCTGCCGGGAGCACTTGGCACCGAGCAGTACTTC. The encoded protein is CSALPGALGTEQYF.

This clonotype was detected ten times or more. The chain carries TRBV5-5 and TRBJ2-7, with TRBD1 identical over 11 bases. V shed 1 base, J shed 5 bases, and the junction held 5 bases outside the gene matches. Per germline, CDR1 SGHKS and CDR2 YYEKEE (reference sequence). The CDR3 contains 15 residues. The CDR3 here is CASSLRRTGGDEQYF. CDR3 DNA: TGTGCCAGCAGCTTGCGGCGGACAGGGGGCGACGAGCAGTACTTC. The whole variable domain, filled in from reference TRBV5-5 and TRBJ2-7, reads DAGVTQSPTHLIKTRGQQVTLRCSPISGHKSVSWYQQVLGQGPQFIFQYYEKEERGRGNFPDRFSARQFPNYSSELNVNALLLGDSALYLCASSLRRTGGDEQYFGPGTRLTVT.

This clonotype was detected a few times. The chain couples TRBV5-5 to TRBJ1-5; D perhaps matches TRBD1 (5 bases). The CDR3 covers 18 residues. The V gene's germline CDR1 is SGHKS and CDR2 YYEKEE (reference sequence). The ends were cut back, 4 bases at V and 0 bases at J, with 20 bases in the middle. CDR3 in amino acids: CASSVEPQTEYSNQPQHF. CDR3 sequence (DNA): TGTGCCAGCAGCGTCGAACCCCAGACAGAATATAGCAATCAGCCCCAGCATTTT.

The chain combines TRBV19 with TRBJ2-2; perhaps D is TRBD1 or TRBD2 (5 bases each). Germline CDR1 LNHDA, CDR2 SQIVND (reference sequence). Between the trimmed V and J ends, which lost 3 bases and 3 bases, there was a span of 11 bases. This CDR3 has 15 residues. CDR3 amino acids: CASSIEGSYTGELFF. The CDR3 region has the DNA TGTGCCAGTAGTATCGAGGGGTCCTACACCGGGGAGCTGTTTTTT.